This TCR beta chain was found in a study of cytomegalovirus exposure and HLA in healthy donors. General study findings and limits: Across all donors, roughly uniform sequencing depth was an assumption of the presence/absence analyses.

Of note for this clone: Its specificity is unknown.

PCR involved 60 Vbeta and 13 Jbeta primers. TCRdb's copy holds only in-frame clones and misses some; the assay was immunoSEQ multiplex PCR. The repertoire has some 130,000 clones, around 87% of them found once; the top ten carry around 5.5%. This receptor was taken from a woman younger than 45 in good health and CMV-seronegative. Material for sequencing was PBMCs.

Written as DNA, the CDR3 is TGTGCCAGCAGTGACCCCGGGGGGGCCAGATACGAGCAGTACTTC. Its translation: CASSDPGGARYEQYF. The chain is built from TRBV2 and TRBJ2-7, with TRBD2 matching 8 bases. The V segment lost 3 bases and the J segment 4 bases; nucleotides outside the gene matches: 8. The CDR3 spans 15 residues. The germline V gene has CDR1 SNHLY and CDR2 FYNNEI.